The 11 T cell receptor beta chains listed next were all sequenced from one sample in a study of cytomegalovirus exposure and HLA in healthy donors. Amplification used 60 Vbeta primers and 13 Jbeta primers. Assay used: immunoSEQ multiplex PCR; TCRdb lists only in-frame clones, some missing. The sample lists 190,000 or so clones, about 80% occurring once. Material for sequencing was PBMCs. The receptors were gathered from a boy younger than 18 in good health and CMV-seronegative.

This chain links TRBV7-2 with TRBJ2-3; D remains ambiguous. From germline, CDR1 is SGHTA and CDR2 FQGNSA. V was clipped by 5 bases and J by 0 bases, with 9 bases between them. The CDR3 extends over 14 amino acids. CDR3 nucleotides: TGTGCCAGCAGCCCCGGTCCTAGCACAGATACGCAGTATTTT. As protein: CASSPGPSTDTQYF.

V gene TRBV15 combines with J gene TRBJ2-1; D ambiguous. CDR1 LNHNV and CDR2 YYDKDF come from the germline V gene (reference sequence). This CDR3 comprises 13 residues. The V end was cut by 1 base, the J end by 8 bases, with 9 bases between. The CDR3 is CATSRVLRDEQFF. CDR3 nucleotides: TGTGCCACCAGCAGAGTCCTTCGGGATGAGCAGTTCTTC.

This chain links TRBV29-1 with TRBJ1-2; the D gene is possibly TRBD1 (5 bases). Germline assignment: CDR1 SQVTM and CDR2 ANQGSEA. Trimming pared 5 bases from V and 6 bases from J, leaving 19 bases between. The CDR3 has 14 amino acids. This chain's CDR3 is CSVISANGGDGYTF. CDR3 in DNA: TGCAGCGTTATTTCGGCGAATGGAGGGGATGGCTACACCTTC.

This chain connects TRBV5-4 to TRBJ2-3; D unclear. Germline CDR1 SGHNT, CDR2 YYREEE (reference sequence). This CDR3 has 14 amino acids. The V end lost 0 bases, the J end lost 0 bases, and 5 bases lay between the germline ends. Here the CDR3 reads CASSLVRSTDTQYF. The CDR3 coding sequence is TGTGCCAGCAGCTTGGTCAGGAGCACAGATACGCAGTATTTT.

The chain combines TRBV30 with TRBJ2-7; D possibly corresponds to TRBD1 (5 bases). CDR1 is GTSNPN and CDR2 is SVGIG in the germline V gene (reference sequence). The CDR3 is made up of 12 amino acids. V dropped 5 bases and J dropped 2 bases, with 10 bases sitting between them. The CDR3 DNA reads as TGTGCCTGGGAACAGGTTCCCTACGAGCAGTACTTC. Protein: CAWEQVPYEQYF.

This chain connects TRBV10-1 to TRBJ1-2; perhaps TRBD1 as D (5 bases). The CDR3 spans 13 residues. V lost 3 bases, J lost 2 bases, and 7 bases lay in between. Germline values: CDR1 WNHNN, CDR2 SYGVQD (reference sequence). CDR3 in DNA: TGCGCCAGCAGTGAATCAGGGAACTATGGCTACACCTTC. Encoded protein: CASSESGNYGYTF.

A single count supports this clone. The CDR3 DNA is TGTGCCAGCAGTTTTGTAGGGGGCTCTAACTATGGCTACACCTTC. Translated: CASSFVGGSNYGYTF. This chain connects TRBV27 to TRBJ1-2; the match to TRBD1 covers 7 bases. After removal of 3 bases from V and 0 bases from J, the junction contained 4 bases not matched to a gene. The CDR3 totals 15 residues. Per germline, CDR1 MNHEY and CDR2 SMNVEV (reference sequence).

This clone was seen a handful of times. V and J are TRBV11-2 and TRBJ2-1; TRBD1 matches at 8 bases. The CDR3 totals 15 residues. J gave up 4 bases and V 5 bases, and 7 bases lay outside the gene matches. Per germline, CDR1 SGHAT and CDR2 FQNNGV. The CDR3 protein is CASSPGQGAYNEQFF. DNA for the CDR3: TGTGCCAGCAGCCCCGGGCAGGGGGCATACAATGAGCAGTTCTTC. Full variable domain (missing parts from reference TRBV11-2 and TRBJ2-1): EAGVAQSPRYKIIEKRQSVAFWCNPISGHATLYWYQQILGQGPKLLIQFQNNGVVDDSQLPKDRFSAERLKGVDSTLKIQPAKLEDSAVYLCASSPGQGAYNEQFFGPGTRLTVL.

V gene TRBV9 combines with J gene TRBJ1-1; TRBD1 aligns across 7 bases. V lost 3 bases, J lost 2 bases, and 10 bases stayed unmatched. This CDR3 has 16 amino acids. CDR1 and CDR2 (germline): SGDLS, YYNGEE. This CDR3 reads CASSALPGQSNTEAFF. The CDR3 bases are TGTGCCAGCAGCGCACTCCCGGGACAGTCCAACACTGAAGCTTTCTTT.

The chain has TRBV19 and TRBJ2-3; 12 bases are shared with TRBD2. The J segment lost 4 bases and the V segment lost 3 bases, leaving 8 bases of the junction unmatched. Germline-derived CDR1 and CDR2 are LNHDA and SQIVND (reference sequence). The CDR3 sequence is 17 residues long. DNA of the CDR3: TGTGCCAGTAGTATTAGCCGACTAGCGGGAGACGCAGATACGCAGTATTTT. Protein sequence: CASSISRLAGDADTQYF.

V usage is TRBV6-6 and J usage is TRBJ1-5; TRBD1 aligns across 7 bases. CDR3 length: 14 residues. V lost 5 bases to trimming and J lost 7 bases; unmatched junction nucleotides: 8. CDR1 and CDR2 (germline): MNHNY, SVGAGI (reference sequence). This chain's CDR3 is CASSDREGNQPQHF. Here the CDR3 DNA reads TGTGCCAGCAGTGACAGGGAAGGAAACCAGCCCCAGCATTTT.